The entry below describes one T cell receptor beta chain. Its cognate antigen is unknown. PBMCs, at least 6.5 million per sample, were isolated. The sample is drawn from a study of blood T cells in healthy people across ages. A sample-barcoded 5' primer and a J-beta primer mix were used in a second PCR of about 7 to 12 cycles. CDR3-containing paired-end reads numbered at least 2.5 million in each sample. Via MiXCR, TCRdb re-called the 5' RACE reads, giving one row per CDR3 protein. The table records 1.5 million to 2 million distinct CDR3 sequences, about 39% of them present only once. Study-wide findings and caveats: Diversity was higher, and naive CD4+ cells more numerous, in long-lived donors than in aged donors. Unsorted PBMCs ruled out conclusive naive versus antigen-experienced comparison.

The clonotype originates from a human donor in good health. Sequenced: blood.

The CDR3, as DNA: TGTGCCAGCAAGAAAACTAGCGGGCTGTACAATGAGCAGTTCTTC. This gives the protein CASKKTSGLYNEQFF. The J gene is TRBJ2-1, the V gene TRBV2; 9 bases fit TRBD2. The V gene's germline CDR1 is SNHLY and CDR2 FYNNEI. This CDR3 has 15 residues. V dropped 7 bases and J dropped 4; count of bases not matched to a gene: 8.